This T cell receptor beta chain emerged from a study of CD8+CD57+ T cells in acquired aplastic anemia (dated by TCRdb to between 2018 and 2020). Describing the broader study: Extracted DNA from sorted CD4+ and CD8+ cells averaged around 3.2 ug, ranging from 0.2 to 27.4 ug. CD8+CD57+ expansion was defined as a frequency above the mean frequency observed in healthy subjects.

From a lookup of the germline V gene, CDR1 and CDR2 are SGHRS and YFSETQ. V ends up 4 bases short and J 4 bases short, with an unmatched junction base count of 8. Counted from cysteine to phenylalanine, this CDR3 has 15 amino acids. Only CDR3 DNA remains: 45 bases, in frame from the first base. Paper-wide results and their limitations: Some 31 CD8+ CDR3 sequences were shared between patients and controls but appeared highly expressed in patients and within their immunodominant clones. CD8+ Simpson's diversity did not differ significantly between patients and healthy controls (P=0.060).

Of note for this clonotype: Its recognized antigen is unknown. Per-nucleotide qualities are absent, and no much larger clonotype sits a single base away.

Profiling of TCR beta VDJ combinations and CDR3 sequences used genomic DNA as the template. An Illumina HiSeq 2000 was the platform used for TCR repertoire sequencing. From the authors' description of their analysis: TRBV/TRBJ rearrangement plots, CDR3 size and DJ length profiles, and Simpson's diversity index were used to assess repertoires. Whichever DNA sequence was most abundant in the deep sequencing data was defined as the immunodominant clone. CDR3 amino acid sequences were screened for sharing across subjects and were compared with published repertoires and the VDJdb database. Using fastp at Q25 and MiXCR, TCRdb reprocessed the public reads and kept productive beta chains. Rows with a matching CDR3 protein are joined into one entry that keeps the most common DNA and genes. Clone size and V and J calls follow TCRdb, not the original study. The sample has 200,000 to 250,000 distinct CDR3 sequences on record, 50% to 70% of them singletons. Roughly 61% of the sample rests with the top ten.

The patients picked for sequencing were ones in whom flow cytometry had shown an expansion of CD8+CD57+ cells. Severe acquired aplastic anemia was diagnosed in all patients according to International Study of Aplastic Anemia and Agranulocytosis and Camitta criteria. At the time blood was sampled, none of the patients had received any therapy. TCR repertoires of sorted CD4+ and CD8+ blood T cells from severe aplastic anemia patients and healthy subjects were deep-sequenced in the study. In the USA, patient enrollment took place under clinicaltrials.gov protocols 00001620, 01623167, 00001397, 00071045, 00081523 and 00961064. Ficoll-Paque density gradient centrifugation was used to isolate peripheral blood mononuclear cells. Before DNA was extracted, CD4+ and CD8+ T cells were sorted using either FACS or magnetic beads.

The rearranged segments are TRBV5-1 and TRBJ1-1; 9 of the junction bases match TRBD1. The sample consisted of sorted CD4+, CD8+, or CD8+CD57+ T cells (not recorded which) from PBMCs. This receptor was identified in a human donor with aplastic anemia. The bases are TGCGCCAGCAGCCTCCTCGGGACAGGGAGCACTGAAGCTTTCTTT. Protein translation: CASSLLGTGSTEAFF. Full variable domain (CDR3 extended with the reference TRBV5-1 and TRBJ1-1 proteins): KAGVTQTPRYLIKTRGQQVTLSCSPISGHRSVSWYQQTPGQGLQFLFEYFSETQRNKGNFPGRFSGRQFSNSRSEMNVSTLELGDSALYLCASSLLGTGSTEAFFGQGTRLTVV.